The T cell receptor (beta chain) described here comes from a study of cytomegalovirus exposure and HLA in healthy donors. PCR involved 60 Vbeta and 13 Jbeta primers. Measured with immunoSEQ multiplex PCR; TCRdb has only the in-frame clones, and not every one. The table shows approximately 210,000 clones, with around 85% occurring only once. Study observations and caveats: Productive rates of about 90% or about 30% were seen for most TCR beta V segments in an earlier analysis. In a later analysis, 16,951 TCR beta sequences were associated with HLA alleles at 0.05 false discovery rate. Immune exposure information available was restricted to CMV serostatus.

The germline gives CDR1 LNHDA, CDR2 SQIVND (reference sequence). CDR3 length: 18 amino acids. J gave up 9 bases and V 3 bases, and 20 bases lay outside the gene matches. A word on this clone: Its cognate antigen is unknown.

This TCR derives from a man between 18 and 35 years old in good health and CMV-seronegative. The sequenced sample consisted of PBMCs. The chain uses TRBV19 and TRBJ2-1, with TRBD1 matching over 7 bases. The CDR3 sequence: CASSIRGWRTYWDSEQFF. CDR3 DNA: TGTGCCAGTAGTATCAGGGGGTGGAGGACTTATTGGGACAGTGAGCAGTTCTTC.